Listed below are T cell receptor beta chains from one sample, sequenced in a study of CD8 T cells in ankylosing spondylitis. TCRdb independently ran MiXCR on the 5' RACE reads; one entry per CDR3 protein. The repertoire holds about 350,000 distinct CDR3 sequences, with 20% to 25% as singletons. Sequencing input: blood, either unsorted or a sorted T cell fraction (not recorded which). These receptors came from a male donor with ankylosing spondylitis or in good health (not recorded which). Each CDR3 is given with its conserved first and last residue. D genes are given only for firm matches.

J gene	D gene	V gene	CDR3 protein
TRBJ2-3	TRBD1	TRBV25-1	CASNSPGQGPDTQYF
TRBJ2-7	TRBD1	TRBV20-1	CSARDPQGQRDEQYF
TRBJ2-1	TRBD1	TRBV7-9	CASSPDRAGNEQFF
TRBJ2-7	TRBD2	TRBV11-2	CASSLTSGGFYEQYF
TRBJ2-2	.	TRBV30	CAWNPLDTGELFF
TRBJ2-2	.	TRBV7-7	CASSLLGGEWTGELFF
TRBJ2-3	.	TRBV5-1	CASSPPASTTDTQYF
TRBJ2-3	.	TRBV20-1	CSARGFQLTDTQYF
TRBJ2-7	TRBD1	TRBV10-3	CAISESTGTGPEQYF
TRBJ1-5	TRBD1	TRBV4-1	CASSPDRVDQPQHF
TRBJ1-1	.	TRBV12-3/TRBV12-4	CASSPGTPLAFF
TRBJ2-7	.	TRBV7-9	CASSLTPYYEQYF
TRBJ2-3	TRBD1	TRBV25-1	CASSGTTGGRPDTQYF
TRBJ2-7	.	TRBV7-9	CASSLSTYEQYF
TRBJ2-7	TRBD2	TRBV10-3	CAIRTSGAAYEQYF
TRBJ2-7	.	TRBV20-1	CSAQGYEQYF
TRBJ2-7	.	TRBV20-1	CSAEDGLYEQYF
TRBJ1-1	.	TRBV12-3/TRBV12-4	CASSLSASNTEAFF
TRBJ2-3	.	TRBV29-1	CSVDPWAGMPDTQYF
TRBJ2-7	.	TRBV5-4	CASSLEPGRMYEQYF
TRBJ2-7	TRBD1	TRBV20-1	CSGGDRGSSYEQYF
TRBJ2-2	.	TRBV4-1	CASSQSTGYTGELFF
TRBJ1-4	.	TRBV6-5	CASSYPAEPNEKLFF
TRBJ2-7	TRBD1	TRBV7-2	CASSLPGTGSPKQYF
TRBJ2-7	.	TRBV6-4	CASSDRLGEQYF
TRBJ2-7	TRBD1	TRBV29-1	CSGESPPPDRGSYEQYF
TRBJ2-7	.	TRBV11-2	CASSFYTGGDRASVVGYEQYF
TRBJ2-1	TRBD1	TRBV4-1	CASSRGTGLDNEQFF
TRBJ2-7	.	TRBV5-1	CASSSPGVTYEQYF
TRBJ2-3	TRBD2	TRBV9	CASSKGRGIDTQYF
TRBJ2-7	.	TRBV2	CASSEIRSEQYF
TRBJ2-7	TRBD2	TRBV20-1	CSASRRGDIFYEQYF
TRBJ2-5	.	TRBV10-3	CAISADRGIQMETQYF
TRBJ2-3	.	TRBV21-1	CASSKVVAGKTDTQYF
TRBJ2-3	.	TRBV13	CASSPREFSTDTQYF
TRBJ2-2	TRBD2	TRBV6-2/TRBV6-3	CASSYLPLAGAHPDTGELFF
TRBJ2-7	.	TRBV10-3	CAISEELLYEQYF
TRBJ2-2	TRBD1	TRBV12-3/TRBV12-4	CASSLPDRVETGELFF
TRBJ2-7	.	TRBV12-3/TRBV12-4	CASTLRGAYEQYF
TRBJ2-7	TRBD1	TRBV12-3/TRBV12-4	CASSPPGQAYEQYF
TRBJ2-1	.	TRBV12-3/TRBV12-4	CASSWGRGYNEQFF
TRBJ2-7	TRBD2	TRBV2	CASTQTQGLALYEQYF
TRBJ2-1	.	TRBV9	CASSQNLPDEQFF
TRBJ2-2	TRBD2	TRBV20-1	CSAPTSGGSTGELFF
TRBJ2-1	.	TRBV29-1	CSVVPGASYNEQFF
TRBJ1-6	TRBD1	TRBV29-1	CSASLGQGEGSPLHF
TRBJ2-7	.	TRBV5-6	CASTRDESYEQYF
TRBJ2-3	TRBD1	TRBV7-8	CASSRGTGRTSTDTQYF
TRBJ2-7	TRBD2	TRBV19	CASSTVTSVSHYEQYF
TRBJ2-1	.	TRBV9	CASSVAGKSNEQFF
TRBJ1-2	TRBD1	TRBV12-3/TRBV12-4	CASRPPQGGDYGYTF
TRBJ2-5	.	TRBV20-1	CSASETGNQETQYF
TRBJ2-5	.	TRBV12-3/TRBV12-4	CASSRGTYQETQYF
TRBJ2-5	.	TRBV24-1	CATSERNREETQYF
TRBJ2-7	.	TRBV28	CASSFVNEQYF